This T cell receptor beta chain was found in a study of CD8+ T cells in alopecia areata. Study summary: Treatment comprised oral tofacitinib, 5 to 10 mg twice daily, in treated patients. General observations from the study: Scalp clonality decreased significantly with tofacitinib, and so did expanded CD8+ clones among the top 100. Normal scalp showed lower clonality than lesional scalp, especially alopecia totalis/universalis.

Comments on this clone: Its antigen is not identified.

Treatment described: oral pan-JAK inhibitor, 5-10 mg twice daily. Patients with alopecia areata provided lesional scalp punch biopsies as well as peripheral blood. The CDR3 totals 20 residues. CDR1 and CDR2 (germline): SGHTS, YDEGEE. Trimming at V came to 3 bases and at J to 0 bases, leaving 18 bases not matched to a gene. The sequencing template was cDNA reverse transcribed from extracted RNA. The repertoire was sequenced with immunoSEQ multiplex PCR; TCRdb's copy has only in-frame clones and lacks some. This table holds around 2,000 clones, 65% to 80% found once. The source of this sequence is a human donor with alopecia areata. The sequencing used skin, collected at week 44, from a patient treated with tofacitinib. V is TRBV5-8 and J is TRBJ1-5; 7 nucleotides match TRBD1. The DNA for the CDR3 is TGTGCCAGCAGCTCGAACAGGGGATCTGCAGGACACTATAGCAATCAGCCCCAGCATTTT. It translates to CASSSNRGSAGHYSNQPQHF.